Detailed here is one T cell receptor (beta chain). Its cognate antigen is unknown. This sample was taken from a study of OX40 agonist ivuxolimab in advanced cancers. Study background: Males comprised around 78% of the group, whose mean age was around 62 years (range about 23 to 80).

General study points: At 0.1-3.0 mg/kg, partial responders had clonal expansion among the lowest observed.

With 3 bases removed from V and 9 bases from J, the gap between germline ends came to 15 bases. Per germline, CDR1 MNHNS and CDR2 SASEGT. This CDR3 has 14 amino acids. The data were produced by immunoSEQ multiplex PCR, yet TCRdb's version contains in-frame clones alone and is incomplete. The sample yields roughly 48,000 clones, 85% to 90% seen once. The chain employs TRBV6-1 and TRBJ2-1, with D perhaps being TRBD1 or TRBD2 (5 bases each). The clonotype originates from an adult with an advanced solid tumor such as melanoma, head and neck, liver or kidney cancer. Specimen: CD4+ or CD8+ T cells sorted from blood, collected in a trial of the OX40 agonist ivuxolimab. The CDR3 sequence: CASSEMRGAGEQFF. CDR3 nucleotide sequence: TGTGCCAGCAGTGAGATGAGAGGGGCAGGTGAGCAGTTCTTC.